Listed below are T cell receptor beta chains from one sample, sequenced in a study of Ad26.COV2.S vaccination and SARS-CoV-2 variants. This table comes from immunoSEQ multiplex PCR, and its TCRdb copy is limited to in-frame clones, with some not included. The table records about 440,000 clones, about nine tenths of them present only once. Here the sequenced sample was peripheral blood, taken in a trial of Ad26.COV2.S vaccine versus placebo. These receptors came from a person aged 18-65 years who received the Ad26.COV2.S COVID-19 vaccine or a placebo. Each CDR3 is given without its conserved first and last residue. A D gene is named only where the DNA matches it firmly.

cdr3_length d_call v_call cdr3_aa
9 NA TRBV9 ASSGGLGVF
14 TRBD1 TRBV9 ASSIQGRGGTDTQY
14 TRBD2 TRBV12-5 ASGLTIAGGTDTQY
17 TRBD2 TRBV5-1 ASSPWGLATKTNTGELF
12 TRBD1 TRBV5-4 ASSETGGGGGYT
11 NA TRBV28 ASAPIYAHEQY
15 TRBD2 TRBV19 ASSHQRLAANTGELF
12 NA TRBV6-5 ASRNGGGNQPQH
11 NA TRBV28 ASSLITTGELF
11 TRBD1 TRBV28 ASSDPVTGEQY
13 NA TRBV5-4 ASSLPGAMNTEAF
11 NA TRBV27 ASSPDRNQPQH
13 TRBD2 TRBV5-1 ASSLVAGVGNEQF
13 NA TRBV6-5 ASSYPRHGYNEQF
14 NA TRBV7-2 ASSFVLGGGLGEQY
13 TRBD2 TRBV7-2 ASSLSSTSGYEQY
10 NA TRBV6-6 ASSLRVGELF
16 NA TRBV7-3 ASSLRPLLVSNTGELF
13 NA TRBV19 ASSGTTATNEKLF
12 TRBD2 TRBV7-3 ASSLAGGSGELF
12 NA TRBV15 ATSRDNTETRQY
11 NA TRBV7-2 ASSSTYGNIQY
13 NA TRBV5-5 ASRHTGRSYNEQF
14 NA TRBV6-2/TRBV6-3 ASSYSRVSPTSEQY
11 NA TRBV6-5 ASSWVLNQPQH
12 NA TRBV2 ASDFSTGSGEQY
12 NA TRBV28 ASTPQDRYNEQF